This T cell receptor beta chain was identified during a study of CD8+CD57+ T cells in acquired aplastic anemia. Study-wide context: The sorted CD4+ and CD8+ cells yielded an average roughly 3 ug of DNA.

Genomic DNA was employed as the template in profiling TCR beta VDJ and CDR3. TCRdb recomputed calls from the reads with MiXCR, one row per CDR3 protein. This table holds 150,000 to 200,000 distinct CDR3 sequences, 50% to 75% found once. The study's findings and limits: Patients and controls were found to share twenty-nine CD8+ CDR3 sequences. Patients and controls were not found to differ significantly in CD8+ Simpson's diversity.

Concerning this clonotype: Its antigen remains unidentified.

The source of this sequence is a human donor with severe aplastic anemia or a healthy control (not recorded which). Material for sequencing was sorted CD4+, CD8+, or CD8+CD57+ T cells (not recorded which) from PBMCs.

This CDR3 is CAIRGVVASCEQYF. The CDR3 DNA reads as TGTGCCATCAGAGGGGTCGTGGCGTCTTGCGAGCAGTACTTC. This chain uses TRBV10-3 with TRBJ2-7, with TRBD1 as a possible D gene (5 bases). Trimming left V 6 bases short and J 6 bases short, with 18 bases between. CDR3 size: 14 residues. From germline, CDR1 is ENHRY and CDR2 SYGVKD.